The 13 T cell receptor beta chains below were found in one sample sequenced in a study of T cell clonotyping in hematopoietic cell transplantation. Time point reported: recipient sample about 28 days before transplant, after cytoreduction. Profiling relied on immunoSEQ multiplex PCR, and the TCRdb table lists in-frame clones only, not all of them. The sample holds 65,000 to 80,000 clones, approximately 95% seen once. Sequenced material: peripheral blood mononuclear cells, taken before stem cell transplant. The receptor set was obtained from a woman in her fifties or sixties with acute myeloid leukemia. Some clones in this sample may be carry-over from other donors' samples.

This chain uses TRBV7-8 with TRBJ1-1; the D is unclear. Per the germline V gene, CDR1 is SGHVS and CDR2 is FQNEAQ. V lost 5 bases and J 6 bases, leaving 13 bases between the germline ends. The CDR3 totals 13 residues. The CDR3 region is CASSHEVSAEAFF. CDR3 DNA sequence: TGTGCCAGCAGCCACGAAGTATCGGCTGAAGCTTTCTTT.

The V call is TRBV6-5, the J call TRBJ2-1; D gene uncertain. The CDR3 runs to 14 residues. Trimming took off 10 bases at V and 3 bases at J, with 16 bases between the two ends. Germline loops: CDR1 MNHEY, CDR2 SVGAGI. The CDR3 loop is CATQGRGNYNEQFF. Written as DNA, the CDR3 is TGTGCCACCCAAGGTAGAGGAAACTACAATGAGCAGTTCTTC.

This clone has a single count. The rearrangement joins TRBV29-1 to TRBJ1-5; possibly TRBD1 for D (6 bases). V lost 1 base, J lost 7 bases, and 11 bases lay in between. CDR3 length equals 13 residues. Per germline, CDR1 SQVTM and CDR2 ANQGSEA. The CDR3 DNA follows: TGCAGCGTTGAAGGCAGGGGTGGGCAGCCCCAGCATTTT. As protein: CSVEGRGGQPQHF.

The chain combines TRBV6-4 with TRBJ1-4; D gene uncertain. Germline values: CDR1 MRHNA, CDR2 SNTAGT. V lost 6 bases and J 8 bases, leaving 13 bases between the germline ends. The CDR3 extends over 13 amino acids. Written as DNA, the CDR3 is TGTGCCAGCAGCACCAACGGAGGGGAAAAACTGTTTTTT. Translation gives CASSTNGGEKLFF.

V usage is TRBV6-1 and J usage is TRBJ1-4; D unclear. Germline values: CDR1 MNHNS, CDR2 SASEGT. The germline V and J ends were trimmed by 4 bases and 3 bases, with 12 bases remaining between them. CDR3 size: 15 residues. In DNA form, the CDR3 reads TGTGCCAGCAGTGCCGGGCGGAGATCTAATGAAAAACTGTTTTTT. Translated, it gives CASSAGRRSNEKLFF.

J is TRBJ2-7 and V is TRBV5-1; D uncertain. Germline lookup yields CDR1 SGHRS and CDR2 YFSETQ. V lost 4 bases and J lost 3, with 17 bases in between. The CDR3 has 15 amino acids. CDR3 amino acids: CASSKDPRSLYEQYF. The CDR3, as DNA: TGCGCCAGCAGCAAGGACCCCAGATCCCTCTACGAGCAGTACTTC. The whole variable domain, filled in from reference TRBV5-1 and TRBJ2-7, reads KAGVTQTPRYLIKTRGQQVTLSCSPISGHRSVSWYQQTPGQGLQFLFEYFSETQRNKGNFPGRFSGRQFSNSRSEMNVSTLELGDSALYLCASSKDPRSLYEQYFGPGTRLTVT.

J is TRBJ2-5 and V is TRBV5-1; D uncertain. The V end lost 4 bases, the J end lost 5 bases, and 15 bases lay between the germline ends. Germline V CDR1 and CDR2: SGHRS, YFSETQ. The CDR3 totals 14 residues. The CDR3 DNA reads TGCGCCAGCAGCCGGACGGTTCTCCGTGAGACCCAGTACTTC. Its translation: CASSRTVLRETQYF.

The CDR3 region is CASSQGGTGVTEAFF. CDR3 sequence (DNA): TGTGCCAGCAGCCAAGGGGGGACAGGGGTTACTGAAGCTTTCTTT. V is TRBV4-2 and J is TRBJ1-1; 10 bases fit TRBD1. V dropped 1 base and J dropped 5; count of bases not matched to a gene: 4. Germline V gene data show CDR1 as LGHNA and CDR2 as YNFKEQ. CDR3 length: 15 amino acids.

This clone was detected only once. This chain links TRBV6-5 with TRBJ2-3; 10 bases map to TRBD2. This CDR3 contains 15 residues. V was pared by 2 bases and J by 5 bases, with 4 bases of the junction left unmatched. In germline, CDR1 is MNHEY, CDR2 SVGAGI. CDR3 bases: TGTGCCAGCAGTTACCTAGCGGGAGAGAAAGATACGCAGTATTTT. Protein sequence: CASSYLAGEKDTQYF.

Concerning this clone itself: The same CDR3 can be traced to other DNA sequences in this sample. The rearrangement joins TRBV5-1 to TRBJ2-5, with 8 bases matching TRBD2. The CDR3 runs 14 residues. V was clipped by 0 bases and J by 5 bases; unmatched bases: 3. The germline CDR1 and CDR2 sequences are SGHRS and YFSETQ. The CDR3 nucleotides are TGCGCCAGCAGCTTGGCCGGGGGGGGTGAGACCCAGTACTTC. Translating gives CASSLAGGGETQYF.

This sequence joins TRBV25-1 and TRBJ2-7; D is unclear. Between the trimmed V and J ends, which lost 1 base and 3 bases, there was a span of 4 bases. The CDR3 is 12 amino acids. Germline-derived CDR1 and CDR2 are MGHDK and SYGVNS. In nucleotides, the CDR3 is TGTGCCAGCAGTGAATTCGGCTACGAGCAGTACTTC. As protein: CASSEFGYEQYF.

The V and J genes are TRBV6-1 and TRBJ1-1, with 7 nucleotides matching TRBD1. Germline trimming cut 1 base from V and 3 bases from J; bases unmatched to any gene: 2. The CDR3 extends over 14 amino acids. Germline assignment: CDR1 MNHNS and CDR2 SASEGT. This chain's CDR3 is CASSEDRGHTEAFF. Here the CDR3 DNA reads TGTGCCAGCAGTGAAGACAGGGGACACACTGAAGCTTTCTTT.

This clone was observed a handful of times. This chain connects TRBV2 to TRBJ2-7, with TRBD2 matching 7 bases. The CDR3 spans 15 residues. J lost 2 bases, V lost 2 bases, and 6 bases had no gene match. The V gene's germline CDR1 is SNHLY and CDR2 FYNNEI. The CDR3 sequence is CASSESHGGTYEQYF. In nucleotides, the CDR3 is TGTGCCAGCAGTGAATCTCACGGGGGGACCTACGAGCAGTACTTC.